This passage covers 28 T cell receptor beta chains from one sample sequenced in a study of blood T cell repertoires in COVID-19. Here immunoSEQ multiplex PCR was the method, and the copy in TCRdb shows in-frame clones only, minus some. The profile shows approximately 270,000 clones, 70% to 90% of them singletons. Source material: peripheral blood. The receptors originated from a man aged 80 or over with acute or convalescent COVID-19.

The chain has TRBV2 and TRBJ1-3; 7 bases are shared with TRBD1. This CDR3 is 16 amino acids long. V lost 5 bases, J lost 2 bases, and 9 bases stayed unmatched. CDR1 is SNHLY, CDR2 FYNNEI, per germline. In nucleotides, the CDR3 is TGTGCCAGCAGTCAGACAGGGTCCCGAACTGGAAACACCATATATTTT. It yields the protein CASSQTGSRTGNTIYF.

The CDR3 loop is CASSLDQGRVFF. CDR3 bases: TGTGCCAGCAGCTTGGACCAGGGCAGGGTGTTTTTT. J is TRBJ1-4 and V is TRBV5-5; tentatively, D is TRBD1 (5 bases). The V and J ends lost 0 bases and 15 bases respectively, with 12 bases between them. This CDR3 is built from 12 residues. The germline gives CDR1 SGHKS, CDR2 YYEKEE (reference sequence).

The genes are TRBV6-5 and TRBJ1-3, with 9 nucleotides matching TRBD1. Germline CDR1 reads MNHEY; CDR2 reads SVGAGI. The V segment lost 1 base and the J segment 3 bases; nucleotides outside the gene matches: 4. CDR3 length equals 16 residues. In DNA, the CDR3 is TGTGCCAGCAGTTACTTGGACAGGGGTGATGGAAACACCATATATTTT. This gives the protein CASSYLDRGDGNTIYF.

The V call is TRBV3-1 (or the pseudogene TRBV3-2), the J call TRBJ2-1; TRBD2 matches 9 bases. The germline V gene has CDR1 LGHDT and CDR2 YNNKEL (reference sequence). The CDR3 is 18 amino acids. With 4 bases clipped from V and 7 bases from J, the junction kept 17 bases outside the gene matches. The CDR3 loop is CASSPRLGREGRYNEQFF. The CDR3 nucleotides are TGTGCCAGCAGCCCACGTTTAGGGCGGGAGGGCCGTTATAATGAGCAGTTCTTC.

The rearrangement links TRBV6-5 to TRBJ2-3; tentatively, D is TRBD1 (5 bases). The germline CDR1 and CDR2 sequences are MNHEY and SVGAGI. With 6 bases removed from V and 1 base from J, the gap between germline ends came to 11 bases. There are 14 residues in the CDR3. This CDR3 reads CASRLEGGTDTQYF. CDR3 coding DNA: TGTGCCAGCAGGTTAGAAGGGGGCACAGATACGCAGTATTTT.

The DNA of the CDR3 is TGTGCCACCAGCAGAGACAGGGGGCGCGAGCAGTACTTC. Translation: CATSRDRGREQYF. This chain uses TRBV15 with TRBJ2-7, with 8 nucleotides matching TRBD1. The germline CDR1 and CDR2 sequences are LNHNV and YYDKDF (reference sequence). The CDR3 length is 13 residues. V gave up 0 bases and J gave up 6 bases; unmatched junction bases: 1.

On this clone itself: The sample contains more than one DNA sequence encoding this CDR3. The rearrangement joins TRBV5-1 to TRBJ2-1; 10 bases map to TRBD2. V gave up 0 bases and J gave up 3 bases; unmatched junction bases: 3. Germline CDR1 SGHRS, CDR2 YFSETQ. The CDR3 spans 16 residues. The CDR3 spells CASSLERGGYYNEQFF. CDR3 nucleotides: TGCGCCAGCAGCTTGGAGCGGGGGGGATACTACAATGAGCAGTTCTTC.

The J gene is TRBJ1-4, the V gene TRBV5-4; a possible D gene is TRBD1 (6 bases). Trimming removed 4 bases from V and 5 bases from J, with 12 bases in between. Germline V CDR1 and CDR2: SGHNT, YYREEE (reference sequence). The CDR3 consists of 14 residues. This CDR3 reads CASSPDSWNEKLFF. The CDR3 coding sequence is TGTGCCAGCAGCCCGGACAGTTGGAATGAAAAACTGTTTTTT.

V and J are TRBV7-3 and TRBJ2-2, with D maybe TRBD1 (6 bases). Germline V gene lookup returns CDR1 SGHTA and CDR2 FQGTGA. This CDR3 spans 16 amino acids. Trimming removed 5 bases at V and 2 bases at J, with 15 bases between. The CDR3 protein is CASSIQGGGNTGELFF. The CDR3 bases are TGTGCCAGCAGCATACAGGGTGGGGGAAACACCGGGGAGCTGTTTTTT.

The chain carries TRBV19 and TRBJ2-2, with TRBD2 as a possible D gene (5 bases). V lost 8 bases to trimming and J lost 1 base, with 14 bases between them. This CDR3 comprises 15 residues. Germline V gene sequence: CDR1 LNHDA, CDR2 SQIVND (reference sequence). CDR3 DNA: TGTGCCAGTGGCGGAGGACGGCAGAACACCGGGGAGCTGTTTTTT. It yields the protein CASGGGRQNTGELFF.

The chain is built from TRBV2 and TRBJ2-7; 9 bases are a match to TRBD1. Per germline, CDR1 SNHLY and CDR2 FYNNEI. V was pared by 10 bases and J by 6 bases, with 10 bases of the junction left unmatched. The CDR3 loop spans 13 amino acids. CDR3 amino acids: CATLRDRVSEQYF. CDR3 DNA sequence: TGTGCCACCCTCCGGGACAGGGTCTCCGAGCAGTACTTC.

J is TRBJ2-7 and V is TRBV27; D not certain. This CDR3 region has 13 residues. V was shortened by 0 bases and J by 3 bases, with 6 bases between the two germline ends. Germline loops: CDR1 MNHEY, CDR2 SMNVEV (reference sequence). CDR3 sequence: CASSLSPGYEQYF. DNA for the CDR3: TGTGCCAGCAGTTTATCGCCCGGCTACGAGCAGTACTTC.

This chain connects TRBV3-1 (or the pseudogene TRBV3-2) to TRBJ1-6; D is possibly TRBD1 (6 bases). CDR1 is LGHDT and CDR2 is YNNKEL in the germline V gene (reference sequence). The CDR3 covers 17 residues. Between the trimmed V and J ends, which lost 4 bases and 7 bases, there was a span of 20 bases. The DNA of the CDR3 is TGTGCCAGCAGCCGAAACTGGGGGGGCACCCGAAATTCACCCCTCCACTTT. It codes for CASSRNWGGTRNSPLHF.

The chain uses TRBV29-1 and TRBJ1-2; 10 bases are a match to TRBD1. CDR3 length: 14 residues. Per the germline V gene, CDR1 is SQVTM and CDR2 is ANQGSEA. The V and J ends lost 6 bases and 5 bases, in that order; junction bases with no gene match: 9. The DNA for the CDR3 is TGCAGCGTGAGGGACAGGGGAGGCCCATATGGCTACACCTTC. It encodes CSVRDRGGPYGYTF.

Turning to this clone: At the DNA level, this CDR3 is encoded by other sequences in the same sample as well. The V gene is TRBV11-2, the J gene TRBJ2-5; 7 bases match TRBD1. The V segment lost 5 bases and the J segment 2 bases; nucleotides outside the gene matches: 2. The CDR3 loop spans 13 amino acids. Germline CDR1 reads SGHAT; CDR2 reads FQNNGV. The CDR3 region has the DNA TGTGCCAGCAGCCCGGGACAGCAAGAGACCCAGTACTTC. Its protein product is CASSPGQQETQYF.

About this clone itself: The identical CDR3 is also encoded by other nucleotide sequences in the sample. This chain connects TRBV28 to TRBJ2-7; D possibly corresponds to TRBD1 (5 bases). Germline V gene sequence: CDR1 MDHEN, CDR2 SYDVKM. Trimming shortened V by 9 bases and J by 0 bases, and 9 bases separated the two germline ends. This CDR3 has 12 residues. This CDR3 is CASRTSSYEQYF. The CDR3 DNA reads TGTGCCAGTCGGACAAGCTCCTACGAGCAGTACTTC.

The rearrangement uses TRBV4-3 and TRBJ2-7; 7 bases match TRBD1. The germline V gene encodes CDR1 LGHNA and CDR2 YSLEER. This CDR3 is built from 18 residues. Trimming at V came to 1 base and at J to 2 bases, leaving 14 bases not matched to a gene. The CDR3 region is CASSQGGQDSDIPYEQYF. Written as DNA, the CDR3 is TGCGCCAGCAGCCAAGGCGGACAGGACTCCGATATCCCCTACGAGCAGTACTTC.

The rearrangement uses TRBV5-6 and TRBJ2-3; maybe TRBD2 (7 bases). V lost 2 bases and J 0 bases, leaving 13 bases between the germline ends. Germline assignment: CDR1 SGHDT and CDR2 YYEEEE. The length of the CDR3 is 16 residues. The CDR3 DNA reads TGTGCCAGCAGCTTTAGAACGGGGGGCAGCACAGATACGCAGTATTTT. It specifies CASSFRTGGSTDTQYF.

The chain uses TRBV9 and TRBJ1-1, with 7 bases lining up with TRBD1. Germline values: CDR1 SGDLS, CDR2 YYNGEE. CDR3 size: 14 residues. Trimming at V came to 4 bases and at J to 1 base, leaving 4 bases not matched to a gene. CDR3 nucleotides: TGTGCCAGCAGCAGCCGGGACAGGAACACTGAAGCTTTCTTT. It is translated as CASSSRDRNTEAFF. Drawing the rest from reference TRBV9 and TRBJ1-1, the complete variable domain is DSGVTQTPKHLITATGQRVTLRCSPRSGDLSVYWYQQSLDQGLQFLIQYYNGEERAKGNILERFSAQQFPDLHSELNLSSLELGDSALYFCASSSRDRNTEAFFGQGTRLTVV.

Notes on this clone: One end of the junction does not line up with germline, which may come from a read error. The chain has TRBV11-2 and TRBJ2-7; 8 bases are shared with TRBD2. Germline CDR1 and CDR2: SGHAT and FQNNGV. This CDR3 region has 12 residues. The CDR3 reads CASSLRSGEITF. CDR3 DNA sequence: TGTGCCAGCAGCTTACGTAGCGGGGAAATAACCTTC.

The chain joins TRBV4-3 to TRBJ1-1, with D tentatively TRBD1 (6 bases). In germline, CDR1 is LGHNA, CDR2 YSLEER. The CDR3 runs 14 residues. Trimming left V 0 bases short and J 1 base short, with 6 bases between. CDR3 region: CASSQDRGNTEAFF. CDR3 sequence (DNA): TGCGCCAGCAGCCAAGACAGGGGGAACACTGAAGCTTTCTTT.

The chain employs TRBV3-1 (or the pseudogene TRBV3-2) and TRBJ2-1, with TRBD2 matching 8 bases. This CDR3 is built from 15 residues. With 0 bases clipped from V and 8 bases from J, the junction kept 6 bases outside the gene matches. Germline CDR1 is LGHDT and CDR2 is YNNKEL (reference sequence). The CDR3 DNA reads as TGTGCCAGCAGCCAAGAAGGTGCGGGAGGCCATGAGCAGTTCTTC. Its protein is CASSQEGAGGHEQFF.

The CDR3 sequence: CASTLAGGIPSGELFF. CDR3 coding DNA: TGCGCCAGCACCTTAGCGGGGGGGATACCGTCCGGGGAGCTGTTTTTT. J is TRBJ2-2 and V is TRBV5-1; 11 bases agree with TRBD2. The CDR3 loop spans 16 amino acids. Germline CDR1 and CDR2: SGHRS and YFSETQ. The J segment lost 6 bases and the V segment lost 6 bases, leaving 10 bases of the junction unmatched.

This clone has at least ten counts. This sequence joins TRBV6-2 or TRBV6-3 and TRBJ1-1, with D unclear. Trimming left V 0 bases short and J 4 bases short, with 12 bases between. The germline V gene has CDR1 MNHEY and CDR2 SVGEGT. The CDR3 loop spans 15 amino acids. CDR3 DNA: TGTGCCAGCAGTTACTCCACAGTGCCCGGCACTGAAGCTTTCTTT. Translated: CASSYSTVPGTEAFF.

The chain joins TRBV6-4 to TRBJ1-2; D uncertain. CDR3 length equals 14 residues. Trimming took off 3 bases at V and 4 bases at J, with 12 bases between the two ends. The germline V gene encodes CDR1 MRHNA and CDR2 SNTAGT. CDR3 region: CASSEGPRTYGYTF. In nucleotides, the CDR3 is TGTGCCAGCAGTGAGGGCCCACGTACCTATGGCTACACCTTC.

This sequence joins TRBV6-2 or TRBV6-3 and TRBJ1-1; 12 bases fit TRBD1. The V and J ends lost 4 bases and 9 bases, in that order; junction bases with no gene match: 6. The CDR3 has 14 residues. CDR1 MNHEY and CDR2 SVGEGT come from the germline V gene. The CDR3 here is CASSFSGTGGKAFF. CDR3 in DNA: TGTGCCAGCAGTTTCTCTGGGACAGGGGGCAAAGCTTTCTTT.

The chain joins TRBV6-6 to TRBJ2-7; a possible D gene is TRBD1 (5 bases). V was cut by 5 bases and J by 6 bases, with 20 bases left in between. CDR3 size: 15 residues. Germline values: CDR1 MNHNY, CDR2 SVGAGI (reference sequence). The CDR3 region is CASSTWGVGSSEQYF. In nucleotides, the CDR3 is TGTGCCAGCAGTACTTGGGGCGTCGGAAGCTCCGAGCAGTACTTC.

This sequence joins TRBV10-3 and TRBJ2-2; 15 nucleotides match TRBD2. CDR3 length: 16 residues. Per the germline V gene, CDR1 is ENHRY and CDR2 is SYGVKD. V shed 11 bases, J shed 6 bases, and the junction held 10 bases outside the gene matches. CDR3 residues: CAVRTSGRARAGELFF. DNA of the CDR3: TGTGCCGTACGGACTAGCGGGAGGGCCAGGGCCGGGGAGCTGTTTTTT.